Reported below is one T cell receptor (beta chain). Following extraction, RNA underwent reverse transcription to cDNA, which served as the sequencing template. The repertoire was sequenced with immunoSEQ multiplex PCR; TCRdb's copy has only in-frame clones and lacks some. The table shows approximately 110,000 clones, with 56% occurring only once. The record originates from a study of CD8+ T cells in alopecia areata. Study-level information: Treatment of the treated patients consisted of oral tofacitinib, 5 to 10 mg twice daily.

The treatment here: oral pan-JAK inhibitor, 5-10 mg twice daily. The CDR3 extends over 16 amino acids. CDR1 is SGDLS, CDR2 YYNGEE, per germline. Trimming at V came to 2 bases and at J to 5 bases, leaving 12 bases not matched to a gene. This TCR came from a human donor with alopecia areata. The specimen comprised CD4+ T cells sorted from blood, sampled at week 24, from a patient treated with tofacitinib. The genes are TRBV9 and TRBJ2-7, with TRBD1 matching 8 bases. CDR3 loop: CASSVAPTGQGNEQYF. Written as DNA, the CDR3 is TGTGCCAGCAGCGTTGCTCCAACCGGACAGGGAAACGAGCAGTACTTC.